Below, 21 T cell receptor beta chains from the same sample are listed, as sequenced in a study of CD8+ T cells in alopecia areata. Extraction of RNA preceded its reverse transcription into cDNA, which served as the sequencing template. Sequencing used immunoSEQ multiplex PCR; TCRdb keeps in-frame clones, though not all of them. The top ten clones hold more than 25% of a sample with some 110,000 clones, approximately 59% of them seen once. Treatment in this sample: oral pan-JAK inhibitor, 5-10 mg twice daily. The source material was CD8+ T cells sorted from blood, sampled at week 4, from a patient treated with tofacitinib. The receptor source for this set is a human donor with alopecia areata.

This clone was seen more than once but under ten times. CDR3 in amino acids: CASSLGVFRAQEGHEQYF. The CDR3 coding sequence is TGTGCCAGCAGCTTAGGGGTCTTTCGGGCCCAAGAGGGCCACGAGCAGTACTTC. The V gene is TRBV7-9, the J gene TRBJ2-7; D perhaps matches TRBD2 (5 bases). Germline V lookup: CDR1 SEHNR, CDR2 FQNEAQ (reference sequence). The CDR3 spans 18 residues. V was clipped by 1 base and J by 5 bases, with 24 bases between them.

This chain links TRBV28 with TRBJ2-3, with a tentative D call TRBD2 (7 bases). The length of the CDR3 is 15 residues. V was clipped by 6 bases and J by 2 bases, with 15 bases between them. The germline gives CDR1 MDHEN, CDR2 SYDVKM. In DNA, the CDR3 is TGTGCCAGCAGCTCACGGGGGGCCGACACAGATACGCAGTATTTT. It codes for CASSSRGADTDTQYF.

The V and J genes are TRBV9 and TRBJ2-7, with 12 bases aligning to TRBD2. V trimming: 3 bases; J trimming: 5 bases; junction bases outside the gene matches: 3. Germline values: CDR1 SGDLS, CDR2 YYNGEE. The CDR3 length is 14 residues. The CDR3 loop is CASSEGLAGHEQYF. The CDR3 region has the DNA TGTGCCAGCAGCGAGGGACTAGCGGGCCACGAGCAGTACTTC.

In the case of this clone: Additional DNA sequences in this sample encode the identical CDR3. The chain uses TRBV29-1 and TRBJ2-1, with 7 bases identical to TRBD1. From germline, CDR1 is SQVTM and CDR2 ANQGSEA. J was trimmed by 0 bases and V by 7 bases; bases with no gene match: 3. The CDR3 runs 13 residues. CDR3 in amino acids: CSGRDSSYNEQFF. The CDR3 bases are TGCAGCGGTCGGGACAGCTCCTACAATGAGCAGTTCTTC.

This sequence joins TRBV28 and TRBJ2-4, with 10 bases matching TRBD2. Germline V lookup: CDR1 MDHEN, CDR2 SYDVKM. V was clipped by 3 bases and J by 9 bases; unmatched bases: 11. The CDR3 covers 16 residues. In DNA, the CDR3 is TGTGCCAGCAGTTTGTTCGGGACTAGCGTATCGGGCATTCAGTACTTC. It encodes CASSLFGTSVSGIQYF.

The chain combines TRBV27 with TRBJ2-1; D is ambiguous. This CDR3 comprises 20 residues. Germline V gene lookup returns CDR1 MNHEY and CDR2 SMNVEV (reference sequence). Trimming removed 3 bases from V and 0 bases from J, with 24 bases in between. The CDR3 DNA reads as TGTGCCAGCAGTTTGCCTCCAAACCCCATGTCCAAGAGCTCCTACAATGAGCAGTTCTTC. This encodes CASSLPPNPMSKSSYNEQFF.

The rearrangement uses TRBV13 and TRBJ2-7, with D perhaps assigned TRBD1 or TRBD2 (5 bases each). V gave up 2 bases and J gave up 2 bases, with 13 bases separating them. The CDR3 has 15 residues. Germline lookup yields CDR1 PRHDT and CDR2 FYEKMQ (reference sequence). CDR3 sequence: CASSLRGAAPYEQYF. The CDR3 coding sequence is TGTGCCAGCAGCTTAAGAGGGGCCGCCCCCTACGAGCAGTACTTC. Looking up the rest from reference TRBV13 and TRBJ2-7 gives the full variable domain: AAGVIQSPRHLIKEKRETATLKCYPIPRHDTVYWYQQGPGQDPQFLISFYEKMQSDKGSIPDRFSAQQFSDYHSELNMSSLELGDSALYFCASSLRGAAPYEQYFGPGTRLTVT.

The chain employs TRBV30 and TRBJ2-7; D ambiguous. The V and J ends lost 7 bases and 0 bases respectively, with 10 bases between them. CDR1 and CDR2 from the germline V gene are GTSNPN and SVGIG (reference sequence). The CDR3 is made up of 12 amino acids. The CDR3 DNA sequence: TGTGCCTCGGAAAGGAACTCCTACGAGCAGTACTTC. Its protein is CASERNSYEQYF.

CDR3 sequence reads: CASSYSDGGGTEAFF. The CDR3, as DNA: TGTGCCAGCAGTTACTCGGACGGCGGGGGCACTGAAGCTTTCTTT. This chain joins TRBV6-5 and TRBJ1-1; maybe TRBD1 (5 bases). Deletions cut 0 bases from V and 4 bases from J, with 12 bases between. The CDR3 totals 15 residues. Per the germline V gene, CDR1 is MNHEY and CDR2 is SVGAGI.

This clone was counted a few times. This chain connects TRBV29-1 to TRBJ1-2, with D hard to call. The CDR3 has 12 residues. V gave up 4 bases and J gave up 1 base, with 7 bases separating them. Germline loops: CDR1 SQVTM, CDR2 ANQGSEA. CDR3: CSVGSDNYGYTF. CDR3 coding DNA: TGCAGCGTTGGGTCTGATAACTATGGCTACACCTTC.

The CDR3 sequence is CSVEPWAGVYEQYF. The CDR3, as DNA: TGCAGCGTTGAGCCCTGGGCTGGGGTCTACGAGCAGTACTTC. The chain is built from TRBV29-1 and TRBJ2-7, with unresolved D. Trimming pared 3 bases from V and 3 bases from J, leaving 15 bases between. The CDR3 covers 14 residues. CDR1 and CDR2 (germline): SQVTM, ANQGSEA.

The rearrangement links TRBV5-6 to TRBJ1-4; the match to TRBD1 covers 9 bases. This CDR3 has 15 amino acids. V trimming: 2 bases; J trimming: 5 bases; junction bases outside the gene matches: 4. Germline CDR1 reads SGHDT; CDR2 reads YYEEEE. CDR3 DNA: TGTGCCAGCAGCTTCGTCGGACAGGGGAATGAAAAACTGTTTTTT. Translation gives CASSFVGQGNEKLFF.

This clone was counted only a few times. This chain uses TRBV30 with TRBJ1-1; TRBD1 aligns across 7 bases. This CDR3 comprises 14 residues. V dropped 2 bases and J dropped 4; count of bases not matched to a gene: 7. Per germline, CDR1 GTSNPN and CDR2 SVGIG (reference sequence). CDR3 nucleotides: TGTGCCTGGAGTATAAACAGGGGAACCACTGAAGCTTTCTTT. Translating it yields CAWSINRGTTEAFF.

This clone was seen more than once but under ten times. The chain links TRBV29-1 to TRBJ2-5, with D possibly TRBD2 on 8 matching bases. Deletions cut 5 bases from V and 4 bases from J, with 17 bases between. Germline loops: CDR1 SQVTM, CDR2 ANQGSEA. The CDR3 is made up of 14 amino acids. The DNA for the CDR3 is TGCAGCGTTAGGACAGGCAGCGGGAGAGAGACCCAGTACTTC. This sequence encodes CSVRTGSGRETQYF.

The rearrangement joins TRBV15 to TRBJ2-6, with 7 bases fitting TRBD1. V lost 3 bases, J lost 1 base, and 3 bases stayed unmatched. In germline, CDR1 is LNHNV, CDR2 YYDKDF (reference sequence). The CDR3 extends over 16 amino acids. The CDR3 region is CATSSRQGSGANVLTF. The CDR3 DNA is TGTGCCACCAGCAGTCGACAGGGTTCTGGGGCCAACGTCCTGACTTTC.

The chain uses TRBV27 and TRBJ1-2, with D possibly being TRBD1 (6 bases). The germline gives CDR1 MNHEY, CDR2 SMNVEV (reference sequence). Trimming stripped 6 bases from V and 7 bases from J, with 21 bases between. The CDR3 length is 15 residues. This CDR3 is CASSSQGQIGLGYTF. DNA for the CDR3: TGTGCCAGCAGCAGCCAGGGGCAGATCGGCCTTGGCTACACCTTC.

V gene TRBV4-1 combines with J gene TRBJ2-7; 8 positions agree with TRBD1. Looked up from germline, CDR1 is MGHRA and CDR2 is YSYEKL. The CDR3 is 14 amino acids. The junction had 6 bases not matched to a gene; V was cut back by 4 bases and J by 4 bases. The CDR3 DNA reads TGCGCCAGCAGCCCACGGACAGGGACATACGAGCAGTACTTC. It translates to CASSPRTGTYEQYF.

The chain couples TRBV5-1 to TRBJ1-2; no clear D. Germline V lookup: CDR1 SGHRS, CDR2 YFSETQ. V lost 0 bases to trimming and J lost 4 bases, with 10 bases between them. The CDR3 is 14 amino acids. CDR3 sequence: CASSLGDGGYGYTF. CDR3 bases: TGCGCCAGCAGCTTGGGTGACGGAGGCTATGGCTACACCTTC.

The chain joins TRBV7-2 to TRBJ1-2; D ambiguous. From germline, CDR1 is SGHTA and CDR2 FQGNSA. The length of the CDR3 is 14 residues. The ends were cut back, 2 bases at V and 4 bases at J, with 11 bases in the middle. The CDR3, as DNA: TGTGCCAGCAGCTTACTCGACGGTGGCTATGGCTACACCTTC. This sequence encodes CASSLLDGGYGYTF.

The chain recombines TRBV7-9 with TRBJ2-7; D unclear. The germline V and J ends were trimmed by 4 bases and 2 bases, with 3 bases remaining between them. The CDR3 consists of 11 residues. From germline, CDR1 is SEHNR and CDR2 FQNEAQ (reference sequence). CDR3 sequence (DNA): TGTGCCAGCAGCTCCCCCTACGAGCAGTACTTC. It specifies CASSSPYEQYF.

This clone was recorded once. This rearrangement joins TRBV28 to TRBJ1-2, with D maybe TRBD1 (5 bases). Trimming shortened V by 1 base and J by 4 bases, and 13 bases separated the two germline ends. The CDR3 runs to 15 residues. Germline V gene data show CDR1 as MDHEN and CDR2 as SYDVKM. Here the CDR3 reads CASSLFATEVYGYTF. The CDR3 DNA reads TGTGCCAGCAGTTTATTCGCGACAGAGGTCTATGGCTACACCTTC.